The 16 T cell receptor beta chains below were found in one sample sequenced in a study of T-cell memory formation after mild COVID-19. TCRdb ran MiXCR on the 5' RACE reads and lists one entry per CDR3 protein. The sample yields hundreds of thousands of distinct CDR3 sequences, about a fifth seen once. Sequencing input: PBMCs or a T cell subset sorted from them (not recorded which). The receptors were sampled from an adult woman who had mild COVID-19 (a few samples of this study predate the infection). Cell type and time point are not known.

The rearrangement links TRBV7-2 to TRBJ1-1; TRBD1 is a possible D gene (5 bases). Germline values: CDR1 SGHTA, CDR2 FQGNSA. Trimming pared 1 base from V and 7 bases from J, leaving 22 bases between. There are 17 residues in the CDR3. CDR3 protein: CASSLELGRPMGVEAFF. The CDR3 bases are TGTGCCAGCAGCTTAGAACTCGGGAGACCCATGGGGGTTGAAGCTTTCTTT.

This clonotype was seen at least ten times. V and J are TRBV7-3 and TRBJ2-5, with D unclear. The V gene lost 5 bases and the J gene lost 2 bases, with 12 bases spanning the gap. There are 14 residues in the CDR3. Germline V CDR1 and CDR2: SGHTA, FQGTGA. The CDR3 sequence is CASSPLGLQETQYF. CDR3 in DNA: TGTGCCAGCAGCCCCCTAGGGTTACAAGAGACCCAGTACTTC.

The CDR3 protein is CASSYQAGGPHEQYF. The CDR3 coding sequence is TGTGCCAGCAGTTATCAAGCGGGGGGGCCCCACGAGCAGTACTTC. The genes are TRBV6-5 and TRBJ2-7, with 10 bases fitting TRBD2. Trimming took 3 bases from V and 5 from J; bases not matched to a gene: 7. The CDR3 loop spans 15 amino acids. The V gene's germline CDR1 is MNHEY and CDR2 SVGAGI.

This clonotype was seen only a few times. This chain's CDR3 is CASSKAPRGPQETQYF. CDR3 DNA sequence: TGTGCCAGCAGCAAAGCACCGCGGGGGCCGCAAGAGACCCAGTACTTC. The chain couples TRBV21-1 to TRBJ2-5; the D segment call TRBD1 is taken from the table without a DNA check. TRBV21-1 is deemed a pseudogene. CDR3 length equals 16 residues.

A few counts support this clonotype. The rearrangement uses TRBV7-2 and TRBJ2-7, with a tentative D call TRBD1 (7 bases). The CDR3 has 15 residues. Germline V gene data show CDR1 as SGHTA and CDR2 as FQGNSA. V was clipped by 4 bases and J by 1 base, with 14 bases between them. CDR3 nucleotide sequence: TGTGCCAGCAGCTCAGGGGGGACAGTATCCTACGAGCAGTACTTC. Amino acids: CASSSGGTVSYEQYF.

This clonotype was counted only a few times. The chain employs TRBV4-1 and TRBJ2-2; 7 bases agree with TRBD1. The germline V gene encodes CDR1 MGHRA and CDR2 YSYEKL. The CDR3 has 14 amino acids. Trimming took 4 bases from V and 7 from J; bases not matched to a gene: 6. CDR3 sequence reads: CASSRLQGNGELFF. The CDR3, as DNA: TGCGCCAGCAGCCGGTTACAGGGGAACGGGGAGCTGTTTTTT.

The chain joins TRBV5-1 to TRBJ2-5, with no clear D. Germline CDR1 SGHRS, CDR2 YFSETQ. The germline V and J ends were trimmed by 0 bases and 1 base, with 4 bases remaining between them. There are 13 residues in the CDR3. CDR3 residues: CASSLEGQETQYF. CDR3 nucleotide sequence: TGCGCCAGCAGCTTGGAAGGCCAAGAGACCCAGTACTTC. Combining the CDR3 with reference TRBV5-1 and TRBJ2-5 gives the whole variable domain KAGVTQTPRYLIKTRGQQVTLSCSPISGHRSVSWYQQTPGQGLQFLFEYFSETQRNKGNFPGRFSGRQFSNSRSEMNVSTLELGDSALYLCASSLEGQETQYFGPGTRLLVL.

This clonotype was counted between two and nine times. This sequence joins TRBV12-3 or TRBV12-4 and TRBJ1-5; D may be TRBD1 (6 bases). V lost 3 bases to trimming and J lost 0 bases, with 15 bases between them. This CDR3 is built from 17 residues. This chain's CDR3 is CASSFWDTILSNQPQHF. The CDR3 region has the DNA TGTGCCAGCAGTTTCTGGGACACAATCCTTAGCAATCAGCCCCAGCATTTT.

V usage is TRBV3-1 and J usage is TRBJ2-7, with D possibly being TRBD1 (6 bases). This CDR3 region has 14 residues. Trimming shortened V by 1 base and J by 2 bases, and 9 bases separated the two germline ends. The V gene's germline CDR1 is LGHDT and CDR2 YNNKEL (reference sequence). CDR3 in amino acids: CASSQVGQAYEQYF. The CDR3 DNA follows: TGTGCCAGCAGCCAAGTGGGACAAGCCTACGAGCAGTACTTC.

The chain uses TRBV7-2 and TRBJ2-3; TRBD2 matches 8 bases. Germline V lookup: CDR1 SGHTA, CDR2 FQGNSA. J was trimmed by 4 bases and V by 8 bases; bases with no gene match: 5. The CDR3 has 13 amino acids. In nucleotides, the CDR3 is TGTGCCAGCCGGGGGGGGTTTCCAGATACGCAGTATTTT. This sequence encodes CASRGGFPDTQYF.

This clonotype came up a few times. The CDR3 DNA reads TGTGCCAGCAGTACCCGGACTAGCCTCACGGATACGCAGTATTTT. It translates to CASSTRTSLTDTQYF. The chain links TRBV12-3 or TRBV12-4 to TRBJ2-3; TRBD2 aligns across 8 bases. The CDR3 has 15 amino acids. The ends lost 5 bases at V and 6 bases at J; junction bases unmatched: 10.

This clonotype was seen only a few times. CDR3 nucleotides: TGCAGTGCGTCGGGGGGGACTGAAGCTTTCTTT. Amino acid sequence: CSASGGTEAFF. The chain recombines TRBV20-1 with TRBJ1-1; tentative D call: TRBD1 (5 bases). The V gene lost 6 bases and the J gene lost 5 bases, with 10 bases spanning the gap. Germline V gene data show CDR1 as DFQATT and CDR2 as SNEGSKA (reference sequence). This CDR3 has 11 residues.

The sample holds a few counts of this clonotype. This rearrangement joins TRBV5-5 to TRBJ2-3; D tentatively fits TRBD1 or TRBD2 (5 bases each). The length of the CDR3 is 19 residues. Trimming left V 3 bases short and J 2 bases short, with 25 bases between. Per the germline V gene, CDR1 is SGHKS and CDR2 is YYEKEE (reference sequence). CDR3 sequence (DNA): TGTGCCAGCAGCTCCTATCCTGGGTGGGACCAGCGGAACACAGATACGCAGTATTTT. This encodes CASSSYPGWDQRNTDTQYF.

The chain has TRBV7-9 and TRBJ2-2, with 9 bases that match TRBD2. Germline lookup yields CDR1 SEHNR and CDR2 FQNEAQ (reference sequence). V shed 3 bases and J 0 bases; nucleotides not matched to a gene: 2. The CDR3 contains 16 residues. In DNA, the CDR3 is TGTGCCAGCAGCTTCTTAGCGGGGGCGAACACCGGGGAGCTGTTTTTT. It translates to CASSFLAGANTGELFF.

As DNA, the CDR3 is TGTGCCTGGAGTGTACTATATAATGAAAAACTGTTTTTT. This sequence encodes CAWSVLYNEKLFF. The rearrangement joins TRBV30 to TRBJ1-4, with unresolved D. Trimming stripped 0 bases from V and 4 bases from J, with 6 bases between. The CDR3 totals 13 residues. Germline-derived CDR1 and CDR2 are GTSNPN and SVGIG (reference sequence).

This clonotype occurred a few times. The genes are TRBV11-1 and TRBJ2-1; D remains unclear. V lost 5 bases and J 4 bases, leaving 15 bases between the germline ends. Germline V CDR1 and CDR2: SGHAT, FQDESV (reference sequence). This CDR3 contains 15 residues. The CDR3 DNA follows: TGTGCCAGCAGCACGTCCAGGCTCCGATACAATGAGCAGTTCTTC. Amino acid sequence: CASSTSRLRYNEQFF.